One sample yielded the 26 T cell receptor beta chains listed below, sequenced in a study of Graves' ophthalmopathy and Graves' hyperthyroidism. TCR beta CDR3 amplification used RNA transcripts. HTBI primers were used in a first-round RT-PCR, which preceded a second-round multiplex PCR. TCRdb ran MiXCR on the multiplex PCR reads and lists one entry per CDR3 protein. Of more than 1,000,000 distinct CDR3 sequences listed, about 38% were seen once; the top ten hold around 10%. The specimen sequenced was peripheral blood or thyroid tissue (not recorded which). The receptors originated from an adult man with Graves' hyperthyroidism.

Many counts were recorded for this clonotype. The chain's CDR3 is CASSEAGGTGNTIYF. CDR3 in DNA: TGTGCCAGCAGTGAAGCAGGGGGGACTGGAAACACCATATATTTT. This rearrangement joins TRBV25-1 to TRBJ1-3; 7 nucleotides align to TRBD1. The V and J ends lost 2 bases and 2 bases, in that order; junction bases with no gene match: 3. The CDR3 extends over 15 amino acids. Germline assignment: CDR1 MGHDK and CDR2 SYGVNS.

As regards this clonotype: The CDR3 ends on some other residue instead of the conserved phenylalanine or tryptophan, so this is likely a read error. The V and J genes are TRBV20-1 and TRBJ1-1; D gene ambiguous. This CDR3 has 15 amino acids. V lost 0 bases and J 6 bases, leaving 17 bases between the germline ends. CDR1 is DFQATT, CDR2 SNEGSKA, per germline (reference sequence). The CDR3 region has the DNA TGCAGTGCTAGAGAGATGGTAACCCGGACCCCTGAAGCTTTCCTC. Translated, it gives CSAREMVTRTPEAFL.

Ten or more counts support this clonotype. J is TRBJ1-1 and V is TRBV19; D ambiguous. CDR1 is LNHDA, CDR2 SQIVND, per germline (reference sequence). The CDR3 length is 14 residues. Trimming cost V 4 bases and J 1 base, with 10 bases left between them. CDR3 in DNA: TGTGCCAGTAGTACGGACGGTACGAACACTGAAGCTTTCTTT. This codes for CASSTDGTNTEAFF.

This clonotype was picked up a small number of times. This rearrangement joins TRBV5-1 to TRBJ1-2, with 8 bases lining up with TRBD1. CDR1 is SGHRS, CDR2 YFSETQ, per germline. Trimming removed 7 bases from V and 0 bases from J; junction bases left unmatched: 11. CDR3 length: 16 amino acids. This CDR3 reads CASGVTGATPNYGYTF. CDR3 DNA sequence: TGCGCCAGCGGCGTGACAGGGGCGACCCCTAACTATGGCTACACCTTC.

This clonotype was recorded many times. J is TRBJ2-5 and V is TRBV10-3, with no clear D. Between the trimmed V and J ends, which lost 4 bases and 5 bases, there was a span of 5 bases. The CDR3 runs to 11 residues. Germline V gene sequence: CDR1 ENHRY, CDR2 SYGVKD. The CDR3 DNA follows: TGTGCCATCAGTGGTGGGGAGACCCAGTACTTC. This sequence encodes CAISGGETQYF.

In this sample, this clonotype turned up a few times. This chain links TRBV7-2 with TRBJ2-7, with 9 positions matching TRBD1. Germline CDR1 reads SGHTA; CDR2 reads FQGNSA. This CDR3 comprises 15 residues. Trimming took 5 bases from V and 7 from J; bases not matched to a gene: 12. In DNA form, the CDR3 reads TGTGCCAGCAGCCGTCCCGGGACAGGGCTGGGGGAGCAGTACTTC. Translation gives CASSRPGTGLGEQYF.

This clonotype was detected a few times. The chain has TRBV4-2 and TRBJ1-4; D remains unclear. The ends were cut back, 3 bases at V and 0 bases at J, with 5 bases in the middle. This CDR3 region has 14 residues. Germline CDR1 is LGHNA and CDR2 is YNFKEQ. For the CDR3, the DNA is TGTGCCAGCAGCCAGCCTCCAACTAATGAAAAACTGTTTTTT. Translating it yields CASSQPPTNEKLFF.

This clonotype was observed many times. The chain has TRBV7-9 and TRBJ2-5, with 7 bases identical to TRBD2. V lost 5 bases and J lost 1; bases outside the gene matches: 7. The CDR3 runs to 15 residues. In germline, CDR1 is SEHNR, CDR2 FQNEAQ (reference sequence). As DNA, the CDR3 is TGTGCCAGCAGCACTAGCGCCCGCCTCCAAGAGACCCAGTACTTC. Protein sequence: CASSTSARLQETQYF.

This clonotype was observed a single time. At one boundary the junction diverges from the germline segment, which might be a read error. The chain combines TRBV7-2 with TRBJ2-5; D gene unclear. CDR3 length equals 15 residues. In germline, CDR1 is SGHTA, CDR2 FQGNSA. CDR3 DNA sequence: TGCGCCAGCAGCCAAGGCCGGGCACCCCAAGAGACCCAGTACTTC. Protein sequence: CASSQGRAPQETQYF.

The sample holds many counts of this clonotype. The chain uses TRBV7-8 and TRBJ2-5, with 8 bases fitting TRBD2. Germline trimming cut 0 bases from V and 8 bases from J; bases unmatched to any gene: 8. There are 15 residues in the CDR3. Germline-derived CDR1 and CDR2 are SGHVS and FQNEAQ. CDR3 bases: TGTGCCAGCAGCTTAGCTGGAGCGGGAGAGGCTACCCAGTACTTC. Protein product: CASSLAGAGEATQYF. Drawing the rest from reference TRBV7-8 and TRBJ2-5, the complete variable domain is GAGVSQSPRYKVAKRGQDVALRCDPISGHVSLFWYQQALGQGPEFLTYFQNEAQLDKSGLPSDRFFAERPEGSVSTLKIQRTQQEDSAVYLCASSLAGAGEATQYFGPGTRLLVL.

The chain uses TRBV15 and TRBJ1-2; TRBD1 is a possible D gene (5 bases). Germline V lookup: CDR1 LNHNV, CDR2 YYDKDF (reference sequence). CDR3 length: 13 residues. Trimming removed 2 bases at V and 7 bases at J, with 11 bases between. The CDR3 sequence is CATSRRGVAGYTF. CDR3 coding DNA: TGTGCCACCAGCAGACGGGGGGTGGCTGGCTACACCTTC.

The J gene is TRBJ1-5, the V gene TRBV4-1; no firm D call. Between the trimmed V and J ends, which lost 1 base and 2 bases, there was a span of 9 bases. CDR1 and CDR2 (germline): MGHRA, YSYEKL. There are 15 residues in the CDR3. The CDR3 protein is CASSQVGRGNQPQHF. CDR3 nucleotides: TGCGCCAGCAGCCAAGTCGGGCGGGGCAATCAGCCCCAGCATTTT.

V and J are TRBV5-4 and TRBJ1-2; D is ambiguous. The CDR3 totals 15 residues. CDR1 SGHNT and CDR2 YYREEE come from the germline V gene (reference sequence). Trimming cost V 0 bases and J 4 bases, with 13 bases left between them. The CDR3 loop reads CASSLEGQIPYGYTF. CDR3 in DNA: TGTGCCAGCAGCTTGGAAGGGCAGATTCCCTATGGCTACACCTTC. Complete variable domain (other parts from reference TRBV5-4 and TRBJ1-2): ETGVTQSPTHLIKTRGQQVTLRCSSQSGHNTVSWYQQALGQGPQFIFQYYREEENGRGNFPPRFSGLQFPNYSSELNVNALELDDSALYLCASSLEGQIPYGYTFGSGTRLTVV.

This clonotype was observed a handful of times. The CDR3 DNA reads as TGTGCCAGCAGCTTGTGGTTTGGGGAGAGCTCCTACGAGCAGTACTTC. Encoded protein: CASSLWFGESSYEQYF. The chain carries TRBV7-8 and TRBJ2-7; tentatively, D is TRBD2 (5 bases). Trimming took off 3 bases at V and 0 bases at J, with 15 bases between the two ends. CDR3 length: 16 amino acids. Germline lookup yields CDR1 SGHVS and CDR2 FQNEAQ.

This clonotype was observed a handful of times. This chain uses TRBV9 with TRBJ1-1, with D possibly being TRBD1 (5 bases). Trimming cost V 0 bases and J 0 bases, with 9 bases left between them. Looked up from germline, CDR1 is SGDLS and CDR2 is YYNGEE. The CDR3 sequence is 15 residues long. CDR3 bases: TGTGCCAGCAGCGTAGGTGAGGGGCTGAACACTGAAGCTTTCTTT. This translates into CASSVGEGLNTEAFF.

This clonotype was recorded many times. The chain combines TRBV9 with TRBJ1-1; D uncertain. Germline values: CDR1 SGDLS, CDR2 YYNGEE. V lost 4 bases and J 7 bases, leaving 11 bases between the germline ends. The CDR3 covers 12 residues. The CDR3 loop is CASSRVGGEAFF. Written as DNA, the CDR3 is TGTGCCAGCAGCAGGGTGGGAGGTGAAGCTTTCTTT.

This clonotype was observed many times. The CDR3 loop is CASSPGQRPYYGYTF. As DNA, the CDR3 is TGTGCCAGCAGCCCGGGACAGAGACCCTACTATGGCTACACCTTC. The gene calls are TRBV9 and TRBJ1-2, with 7 bases lining up with TRBD1. The junction had 9 bases not matched to a gene; V was cut back by 4 bases and J by 3 bases. The germline CDR1 and CDR2 sequences are SGDLS and YYNGEE. This CDR3 spans 15 amino acids.

Ten or more counts support this clonotype. The chain uses TRBV29-1 and TRBJ2-7; TRBD2 aligns across 9 bases. With V trimmed by 4 bases and J by 5 bases, 6 bases remained unmatched. Germline values: CDR1 SQVTM, CDR2 ANQGSEA. This CDR3 region has 13 residues. DNA for the CDR3: TGCAGCGTTGGACTAGCGGTAGGGAACGAGCAGTACTTC. Amino acid sequence: CSVGLAVGNEQYF.

This clonotype has a count of ten or more. The rearrangement uses TRBV9 and TRBJ1-3; D is undetermined. The CDR3 runs to 13 residues. V was pared by 0 bases and J by 2 bases, with 3 bases between. Germline V gives CDR1 SGDLS, CDR2 YYNGEE. This chain's CDR3 is CASSVGTGNTIYF. The CDR3 nucleotides are TGTGCCAGCAGCGTAGGAACTGGAAACACCATATATTTT.

This clonotype was seen ten or more times. The chain recombines TRBV2 with TRBJ1-5, with 9 bases aligning to TRBD1. The V segment lost 4 bases and the J segment 2 bases; nucleotides outside the gene matches: 6. Per the germline V gene, CDR1 is SNHLY and CDR2 is FYNNEI. The CDR3 runs 16 residues. CDR3 sequence reads: CASSGIGTGRNQPQHF. In DNA form, the CDR3 reads TGTGCCAGCAGTGGAATCGGGACAGGGCGCAATCAGCCCCAGCATTTT.

This clonotype has ten or more counts. The genes are TRBV11-2 and TRBJ2-5; TRBD2 is a possible D gene (5 bases). Looked up from germline, CDR1 is SGHAT and CDR2 is FQNNGV. The CDR3 loop spans 13 amino acids. V lost 1 base, J lost 5 bases, and 8 bases lay in between. The CDR3 DNA is TGTGCCAGCAGCTTAGCTAGCTGGGAGACCCAGTACTTC. Translation gives CASSLASWETQYF.

This clonotype was picked up many times. The chain uses TRBV7-2 and TRBJ1-1; D uncertain. The V end lost 0 bases, the J end lost 4 bases, and 3 bases lay between the germline ends. The CDR3 runs to 12 residues. The germline CDR1 and CDR2 sequences are SGHTA and FQGNSA. The CDR3: CASSLAVTEAFF. The CDR3 DNA is TGTGCCAGCAGCTTAGCGGTCACTGAAGCTTTCTTT.

At least ten counts were recorded for this clonotype. The chain links TRBV3-1 to TRBJ2-7, with D possibly TRBD2 on 6 matching bases. The ends were cut back, 3 bases at V and 7 bases at J, with 13 bases in the middle. CDR1 LGHDT and CDR2 YNNKEL come from the germline V gene (reference sequence). The CDR3 contains 13 residues. CDR3 region: CASSHLLAGEQYF. Here the CDR3 DNA reads TGTGCCAGCAGCCACCTACTAGCCGGTGAGCAGTACTTC.

CDR3 in DNA: TGTGCCAGCTCACCAGAGGGGGCTCGCACTGAAGCTTTCTTT. Translating gives CASSPEGARTEAFF. The gene calls are TRBV11-1 and TRBJ1-1; 7 bases are shared with TRBD1. The CDR3 loop spans 14 amino acids. From germline, CDR1 is SGHAT and CDR2 FQDESV (reference sequence). V lost 8 bases and J lost 4; bases outside the gene matches: 10.

At least ten counts were recorded for this clonotype. The chain uses TRBV24-1 and TRBJ2-5, with D unclear. CDR1 is KGHDR, CDR2 SFDVKD, per germline. V shed 3 bases and J shed 2 bases, with 9 bases lying between them. This CDR3 contains 14 residues. CDR3 in DNA: TGTGCCACCAGTGATCGACGTACACAAGAGACCCAGTACTTC. Protein sequence: CATSDRRTQETQYF.

The genes are TRBV19 and TRBJ2-2; either TRBD1 or TRBD2 may fit D (6 bases each). The CDR3 covers 16 residues. Trimming shortened V by 7 bases and J by 4 bases, and 19 bases separated the two germline ends. The germline V gene has CDR1 LNHDA and CDR2 SQIVND (reference sequence). The CDR3: CASTPRGGGRTGELFF. In DNA form, the CDR3 reads TGTGCCAGTACTCCCCGAGGAGGGGGGCGCACCGGGGAGCTGTTTTTT. Filled out from reference TRBV19 and TRBJ2-2, the complete variable domain reads DGGITQSPKYLFRKEGQNVTLSCEQNLNHDAMYWYRQDPGQGLRLIYYSQIVNDFQKGDIAEGYSVSREKKESFPLTVTSAQKNPTAFYLCASTPRGGGRTGELFFGEGSRLTVL.